This entry features one T cell receptor beta chain sequence. CDR3 size: 18 residues. V trimming: 2 bases; J trimming: 6 bases; junction bases outside the gene matches: 15. The germline gives CDR1 SGHRS, CDR2 YFSETQ. Produced via immunoSEQ multiplex PCR; TCRdb's table is partial and in-frame only. Among around 50,000 clones listed, about 93% were seen once. These data belong to a study of T cell changes during pregnancy in multiple sclerosis. This chain links TRBV5-1 with TRBJ2-7; 12 bases agree with TRBD2. The sequencing used CD4+ T cells from peripheral blood mononuclear cells, collected after pregnancy. The sequence came from a female donor in good health, enrolled as a control in a pregnancy study. This CDR3 is CASSFTTSGGPLGIEQYF. CDR3 nucleotides: TGCGCCAGCAGCTTTACGACTAGCGGGGGTCCTCTTGGGATCGAGCAGTACTTC.